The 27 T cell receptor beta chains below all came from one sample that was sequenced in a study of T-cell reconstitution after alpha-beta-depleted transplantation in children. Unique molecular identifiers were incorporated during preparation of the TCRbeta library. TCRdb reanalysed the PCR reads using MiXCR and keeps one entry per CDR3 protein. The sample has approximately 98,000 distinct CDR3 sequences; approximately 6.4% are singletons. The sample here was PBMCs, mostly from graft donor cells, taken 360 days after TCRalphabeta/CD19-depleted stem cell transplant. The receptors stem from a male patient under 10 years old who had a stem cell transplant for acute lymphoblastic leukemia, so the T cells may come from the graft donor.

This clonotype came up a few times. Here the CDR3 DNA reads TGTGCCAGCAGCACGGACAGGCTGACGGAGACCCAGTACTTC. Residues: CASSTDRLTETQYF. The chain couples TRBV5-6 to TRBJ2-5, with 7 bases lining up with TRBD1. Germline loops: CDR1 SGHDT, CDR2 YYEEEE. V lost 4 bases to trimming and J lost 5 bases; unmatched junction nucleotides: 8. The CDR3 has 14 amino acids.

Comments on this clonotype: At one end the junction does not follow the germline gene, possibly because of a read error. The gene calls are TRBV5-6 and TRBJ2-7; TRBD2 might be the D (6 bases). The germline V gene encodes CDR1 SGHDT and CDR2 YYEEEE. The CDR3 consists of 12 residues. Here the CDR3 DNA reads TGTGCCAGCAGGTTGGGGAGGAACGAGCAGTACTTC. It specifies CASRLGRNEQYF. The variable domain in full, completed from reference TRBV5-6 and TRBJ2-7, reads DAGVTQSPTHLIKTRGQQVTLRCSPKSGHDTVSWYQQALGQGPQFIFQYYEEEERQRGNFPDRFSGHQFPNYSSELNVNALLLGDSALYLCASRLGRNEQYFGPGTRLTVT.

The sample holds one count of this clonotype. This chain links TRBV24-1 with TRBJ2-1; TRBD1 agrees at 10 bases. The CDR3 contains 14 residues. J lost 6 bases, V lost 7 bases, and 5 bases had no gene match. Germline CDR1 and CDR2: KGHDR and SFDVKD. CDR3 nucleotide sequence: TGTGCCACCAGCCGACAGGGGGCCACCAATGAGCAGTTCTTC. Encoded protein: CATSRQGATNEQFF.

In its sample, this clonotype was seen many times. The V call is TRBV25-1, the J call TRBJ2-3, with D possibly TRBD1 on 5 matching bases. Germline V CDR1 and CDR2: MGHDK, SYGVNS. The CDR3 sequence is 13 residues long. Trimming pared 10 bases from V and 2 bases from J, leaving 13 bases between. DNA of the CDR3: TGTGCCATCCGGACCAGGGACACAGATACGCAGTATTTT. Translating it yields CAIRTRDTDTQYF.

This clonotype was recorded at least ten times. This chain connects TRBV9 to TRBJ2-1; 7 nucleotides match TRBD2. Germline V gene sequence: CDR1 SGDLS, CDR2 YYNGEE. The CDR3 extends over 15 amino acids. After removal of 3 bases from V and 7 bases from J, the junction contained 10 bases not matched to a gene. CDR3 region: CASSASGVQANEQFF. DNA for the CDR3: TGTGCCAGCAGCGCGAGCGGGGTACAAGCGAATGAGCAGTTCTTC.

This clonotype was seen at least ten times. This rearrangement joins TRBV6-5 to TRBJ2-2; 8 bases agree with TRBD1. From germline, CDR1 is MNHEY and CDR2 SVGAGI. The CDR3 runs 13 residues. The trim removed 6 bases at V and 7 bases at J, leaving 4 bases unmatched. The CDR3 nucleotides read TGTGCCAGCAGAGGACAGGGAGGCGGGGAGCTGTTTTTT. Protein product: CASRGQGGGELFF.

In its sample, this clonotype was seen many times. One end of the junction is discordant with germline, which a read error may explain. The CDR3 reads CASSQARGRGSGTEAFF. Written as DNA, the CDR3 is TGTGCCAGCAGTCAAGCCAGGGGGCGGGGGTCGGGCACTGAAGCTTTCTTT. The J gene is TRBJ1-1, the V gene TRBV6-1; TRBD1 aligns across 8 bases. The CDR3 has 17 amino acids. Germline V CDR1 and CDR2: MNHNS, SASEGT.

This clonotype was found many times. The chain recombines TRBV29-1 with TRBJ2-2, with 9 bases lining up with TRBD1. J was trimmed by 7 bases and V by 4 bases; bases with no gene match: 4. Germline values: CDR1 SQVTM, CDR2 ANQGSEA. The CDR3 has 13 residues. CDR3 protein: CSVVGQGSGELFF. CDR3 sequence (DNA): TGCAGCGTTGTCGGACAGGGGAGCGGGGAGCTGTTTTTT.

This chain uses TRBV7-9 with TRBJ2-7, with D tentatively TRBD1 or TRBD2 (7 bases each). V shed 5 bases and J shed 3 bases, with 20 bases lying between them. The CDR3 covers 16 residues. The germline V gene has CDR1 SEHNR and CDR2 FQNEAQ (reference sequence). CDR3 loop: CASSRPLTGRDYEQYF. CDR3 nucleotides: TGTGCCAGCAGCCGCCCCCTGACAGGGAGGGACTACGAGCAGTACTTC. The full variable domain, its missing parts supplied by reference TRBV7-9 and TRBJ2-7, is DTGVSQNPRHKITKRGQNVTFRCDPISEHNRLYWYRQTLGQGPEFLTYFQNEAQLEKSRLLSDRFSAERPKGSFSTLEIQRTEQGDSAMYLCASSRPLTGRDYEQYFGPGTRLTVT.

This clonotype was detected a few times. CDR3 sequence (DNA): TGCAGTGCTAGAGTGATCGGGCTGCGAGGGTACGAGCAGTACTTC. Encoded protein: CSARVIGLRGYEQYF. The chain employs TRBV20-1 and TRBJ2-7, with D maybe TRBD2 (5 bases). This CDR3 has 15 amino acids. Germline CDR1 is DFQATT and CDR2 is SNEGSKA (reference sequence). Trimming removed 1 base from V and 4 bases from J, with 17 bases in between.

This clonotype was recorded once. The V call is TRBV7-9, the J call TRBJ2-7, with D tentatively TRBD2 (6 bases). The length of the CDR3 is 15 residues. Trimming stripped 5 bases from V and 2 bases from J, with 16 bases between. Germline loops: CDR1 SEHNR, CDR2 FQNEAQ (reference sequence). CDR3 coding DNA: TGTGCCAGCAGCGCCCGGGACTCCCGACCCTACGAGCAGTACTTC. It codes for CASSARDSRPYEQYF.

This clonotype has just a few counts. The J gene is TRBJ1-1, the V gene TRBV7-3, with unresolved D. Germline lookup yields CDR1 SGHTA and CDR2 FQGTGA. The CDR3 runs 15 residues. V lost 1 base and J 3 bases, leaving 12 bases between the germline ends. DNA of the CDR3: TGTGCCAGCAGCTTAATCGGCAGGAGGGACACTGAAGCTTTCTTT. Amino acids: CASSLIGRRDTEAFF. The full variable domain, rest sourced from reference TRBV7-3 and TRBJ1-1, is GAGVSQTPSNKVTEKGKYVELRCDPISGHTALYWYRQSLGQGPEFLIYFQGTGAADDSGLPNDRFFAVRPEGSVSTLKIQRTERGDSAVYLCASSLIGRRDTEAFFGQGTRLTVV.

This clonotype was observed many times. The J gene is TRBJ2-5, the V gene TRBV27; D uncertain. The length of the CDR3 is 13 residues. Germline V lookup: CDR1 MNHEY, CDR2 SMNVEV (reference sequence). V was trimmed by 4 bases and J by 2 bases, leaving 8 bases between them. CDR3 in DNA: TGTGCCAGCAGTTACAGTGATCAAGAGACCCAGTACTTC. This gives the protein CASSYSDQETQYF.

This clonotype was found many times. The CDR3 protein is CASTQSGNPTDTQYF. The CDR3, as DNA: TGTGCCAGCACCCAGAGCGGGAACCCCACAGATACGCAGTATTTT. This chain links TRBV6-1 with TRBJ2-3, with TRBD2 matching 7 bases. After removal of 7 bases from V and 2 bases from J, the junction contained 9 bases not matched to a gene. CDR1 and CDR2 (germline): MNHNS, SASEGT. This CDR3 spans 15 amino acids.

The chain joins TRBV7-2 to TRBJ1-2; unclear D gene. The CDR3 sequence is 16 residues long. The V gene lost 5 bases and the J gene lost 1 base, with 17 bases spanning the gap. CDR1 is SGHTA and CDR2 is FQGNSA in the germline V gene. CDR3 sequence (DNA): TGTGCCAGCAGCCGGACCTCATGGAGCAATAACTATGGCTACACCTTC. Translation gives CASSRTSWSNNYGYTF.

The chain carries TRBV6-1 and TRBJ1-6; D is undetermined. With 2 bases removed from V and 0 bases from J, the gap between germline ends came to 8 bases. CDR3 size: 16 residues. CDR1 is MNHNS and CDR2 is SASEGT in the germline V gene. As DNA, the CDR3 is TGTGCCAGCAGTGAACCGGGAAGCTCCTATAATTCACCCCTCCACTTT. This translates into CASSEPGSSYNSPLHF.

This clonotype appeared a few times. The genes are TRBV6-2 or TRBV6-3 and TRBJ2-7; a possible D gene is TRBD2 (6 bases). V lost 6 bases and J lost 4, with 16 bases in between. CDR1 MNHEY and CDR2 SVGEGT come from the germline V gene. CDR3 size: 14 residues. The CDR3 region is CASSPVGEAYEQYF. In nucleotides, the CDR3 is TGTGCCAGCAGCCCCGTCGGGGAGGCTTACGAGCAGTACTTC.

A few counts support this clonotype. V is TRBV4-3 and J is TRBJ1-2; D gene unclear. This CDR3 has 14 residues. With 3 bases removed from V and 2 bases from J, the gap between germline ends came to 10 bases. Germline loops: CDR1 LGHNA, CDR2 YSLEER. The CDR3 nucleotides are TGCGCCAGCAGCCAGGGATCGGTGAACTATGGCTACACCTTC. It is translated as CASSQGSVNYGYTF.

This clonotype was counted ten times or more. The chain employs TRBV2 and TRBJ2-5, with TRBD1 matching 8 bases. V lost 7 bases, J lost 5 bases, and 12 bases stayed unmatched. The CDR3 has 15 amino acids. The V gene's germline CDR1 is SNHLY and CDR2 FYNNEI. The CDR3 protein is CASTPGQGALETQYF. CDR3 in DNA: TGTGCCAGCACCCCGGGGCAGGGGGCGCTGGAGACCCAGTACTTC.

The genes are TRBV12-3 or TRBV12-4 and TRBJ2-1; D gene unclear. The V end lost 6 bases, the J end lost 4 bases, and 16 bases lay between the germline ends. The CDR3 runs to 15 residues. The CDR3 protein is CASSPLRSRYNEQFF. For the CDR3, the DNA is TGTGCCAGCAGCCCCTTGCGGAGTCGGTACAATGAGCAGTTCTTC.

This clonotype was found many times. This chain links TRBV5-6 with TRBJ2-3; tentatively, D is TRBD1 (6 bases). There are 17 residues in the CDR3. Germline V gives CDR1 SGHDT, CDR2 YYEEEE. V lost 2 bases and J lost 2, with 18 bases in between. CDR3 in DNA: TGTGCCAGCAGCTTACAGGGAAGACGGGCACACACAGATACGCAGTATTTT. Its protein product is CASSLQGRRAHTDTQYF.

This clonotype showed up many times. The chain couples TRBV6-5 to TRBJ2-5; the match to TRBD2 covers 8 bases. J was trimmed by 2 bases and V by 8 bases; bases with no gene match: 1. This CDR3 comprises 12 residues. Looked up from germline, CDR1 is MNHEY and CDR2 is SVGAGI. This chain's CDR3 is CASRGGQETQYF. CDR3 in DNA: TGTGCCAGCCGGGGGGGTCAAGAGACCCAGTACTTC.

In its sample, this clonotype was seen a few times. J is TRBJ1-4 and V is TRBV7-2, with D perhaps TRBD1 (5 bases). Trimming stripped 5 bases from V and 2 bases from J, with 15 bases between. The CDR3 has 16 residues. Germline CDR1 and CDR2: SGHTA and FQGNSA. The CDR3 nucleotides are TGTGCCAGCAGCCCCCGACCGACAGAGACTAATGAAAAACTGTTTTTT. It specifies CASSPRPTETNEKLFF.

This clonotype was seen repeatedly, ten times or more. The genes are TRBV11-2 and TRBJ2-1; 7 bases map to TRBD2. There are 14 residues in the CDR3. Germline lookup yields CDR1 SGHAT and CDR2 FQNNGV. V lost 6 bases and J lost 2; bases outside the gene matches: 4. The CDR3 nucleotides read TGTGCCAGCAGTTTGGCGGGGGCCTACAATGAGCAGTTCTTC. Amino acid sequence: CASSLAGAYNEQFF.

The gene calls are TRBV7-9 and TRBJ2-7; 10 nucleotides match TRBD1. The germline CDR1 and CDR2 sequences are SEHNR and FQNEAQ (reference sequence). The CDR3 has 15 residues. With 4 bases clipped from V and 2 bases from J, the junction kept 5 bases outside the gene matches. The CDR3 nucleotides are TGTGCCAGCAGCTCGGGACAGGGGCTACCCTACGAGCAGTACTTC. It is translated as CASSSGQGLPYEQYF.

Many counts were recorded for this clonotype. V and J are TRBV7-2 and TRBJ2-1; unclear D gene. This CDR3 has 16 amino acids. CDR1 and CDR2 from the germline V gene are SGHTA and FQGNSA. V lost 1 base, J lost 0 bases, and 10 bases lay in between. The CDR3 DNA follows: TGTGCCAGCAGCTTAGAAGGCCCGTTCTCCTACAATGAGCAGTTCTTC. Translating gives CASSLEGPFSYNEQFF.

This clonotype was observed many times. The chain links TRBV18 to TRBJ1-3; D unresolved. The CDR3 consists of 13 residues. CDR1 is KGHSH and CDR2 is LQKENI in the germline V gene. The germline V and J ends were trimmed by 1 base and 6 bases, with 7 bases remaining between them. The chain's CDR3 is CASSPLSKNTIYF. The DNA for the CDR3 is TGTGCCAGCTCACCACTTTCGAAAAACACCATATATTTT.